These 21 T cell receptor beta chains originate from one sample sequenced in a study of T cells after yellow fever vaccination (dated by TCRdb to about 2019). The method was 5' RACE. Sequenced on an Illumina HiSeq 2500. TCRdb cleaned the public reads at Q25 with fastp, built clones with MiXCR and kept in-frame beta chains. Records with the same CDR3 protein are collapsed into one entry carrying the most frequent genes and DNA. The sample table shows almost 600,000 distinct CDR3 sequences, and about 14% are seen once. Together, the top ten hold 11% to 15% of the sample. According to the study, the label for this sample's treatment or condition signals: live attenuated yellow fever vaccine strain. Sample: PBMCs, taken on the day of the yellow fever booster vaccination. These receptors were collected from a man aged 25 to 45 who received the YFV17D yellow fever vaccine.

This chain joins TRBV7-2 and TRBJ2-3; 7 bases agree with TRBD1. Germline trimming cut 5 bases from V and 4 bases from J; bases unmatched to any gene: 6. This CDR3 is 14 amino acids long. Looked up from germline, CDR1 is SGHTA and CDR2 is FQGNSA. The CDR3 protein is CASSQAGTADTQYF. The CDR3, as DNA: TGTGCCAGCAGCCAAGCCGGGACAGCAGATACGCAGTATTTT.

This clonotype has more than one count but fewer than ten. The gene calls are TRBV6-2 or TRBV6-3 and TRBJ1-2; D perhaps matches TRBD1 (6 bases). Per germline, CDR1 MNHEY and CDR2 SVGEGT. The V gene lost 5 bases and the J gene lost 4 bases, with 14 bases spanning the gap. This CDR3 has 14 amino acids. The DNA of the CDR3 is TGTGCCAGCAGTCTTGACGGACAGCTCTATGGCTACACCTTC. It is translated as CASSLDGQLYGYTF.

This clonotype was seen many times. The chain carries TRBV9 and TRBJ2-1; 7 bases agree with TRBD2. The junction had 0 bases not matched to a gene; V was cut back by 0 bases and J by 0 bases. Per the germline V gene, CDR1 is SGDLS and CDR2 is YYNGEE. The CDR3 totals 15 residues. As DNA, the CDR3 is TGTGCCAGCAGCGTAGCGGGGGGCTCCTACAATGAGCAGTTCTTC. Protein: CASSVAGGSYNEQFF.

A few counts support this clonotype. The J gene is TRBJ2-7, the V gene TRBV7-6; 8 positions agree with TRBD2. V lost 1 base, J lost 4 bases, and 12 bases stayed unmatched. This CDR3 has 17 residues. The germline gives CDR1 SGHVS, CDR2 FNYEAQ. The CDR3 here is CASSLVHAGGATYEQYF. CDR3 bases: TGTGCCAGCAGCTTAGTTCACGCGGGGGGCGCTACTTACGAGCAGTACTTC.

The rearrangement uses TRBV15 and TRBJ2-5, with D possibly TRBD2 on 6 matching bases. The CDR3 runs 16 residues. CDR1 and CDR2 from the germline V gene are LNHNV and YYDKDF (reference sequence). Trimming left V 0 bases short and J 5 bases short, with 16 bases between. CDR3 bases: TGTGCCACCAGCAGAGATCGGAGGGGCGTTGGGGAGACCCAGTACTTC. It encodes CATSRDRRGVGETQYF.

V is TRBV18 and J is TRBJ1-1; D is possibly TRBD1 (5 bases). V was pared by 4 bases and J by 7 bases, with 13 bases between. The CDR3 loop spans 13 amino acids. Germline lookup yields CDR1 KGHSH and CDR2 LQKENI. The CDR3 nucleotides are TGTGCCAGCTCACTCCGACGGGGGGATGAAGCTTTCTTT. It encodes CASSLRRGDEAFF.

The chain carries TRBV20-1 and TRBJ2-5; D is ambiguous. Germline lookup yields CDR1 DFQATT and CDR2 SNEGSKA (reference sequence). The length of the CDR3 is 13 residues. The ends were cut back, 6 bases at V and 9 bases at J, with 20 bases in the middle. CDR3 sequence (DNA): TGCAGTGCGATTGAATTGTACGGTGGTGCCCAGTACTTC. It is translated as CSAIELYGGAQYF.

This rearrangement joins TRBV19 to TRBJ2-2; D not certain. This CDR3 region has 16 residues. Germline-derived CDR1 and CDR2 are LNHDA and SQIVND (reference sequence). V lost 7 bases, J lost 4 bases, and 19 bases lay in between. CDR3 loop: CASTISIWVATGELFF. CDR3 bases: TGTGCCAGTACCATCAGTATATGGGTAGCCACCGGGGAGCTGTTTTTT.

J is TRBJ2-5 and V is TRBV4-3; perhaps TRBD2 as D (6 bases). Trimming cost V 0 bases and J 5 bases, with 10 bases left between them. This CDR3 is built from 14 residues. Looked up from germline, CDR1 is LGHNA and CDR2 is YSLEER. The CDR3 reads CASSQDGGRETQYF. The DNA of the CDR3 is TGCGCCAGCAGCCAAGACGGAGGGCGGGAGACCCAGTACTTC.

The table lists this clonotype with a few counts. The chain couples TRBV7-8 to TRBJ2-7, with D unresolved. The germline CDR1 and CDR2 sequences are SGHVS and FQNEAQ. CDR3 size: 14 residues. The V gene lost 0 bases and the J gene lost 5 bases, with 11 bases spanning the gap. The CDR3 region is CASSLASPRNEQYF. The CDR3 DNA is TGTGCCAGCAGCTTAGCGTCTCCGAGGAACGAGCAGTACTTC.

V usage is TRBV12-3 or TRBV12-4 and J usage is TRBJ2-7; the match to TRBD2 covers 13 bases. CDR3 length: 16 amino acids. Trimming took 5 bases from V and 2 from J; bases not matched to a gene: 6. The CDR3 loop is CASSPRLAGGPYEQYF. The CDR3 bases are TGTGCCAGCAGTCCTAGACTAGCGGGAGGCCCCTACGAGCAGTACTTC.

This chain connects TRBV20-1 to TRBJ2-3, with 12 positions matching TRBD2. The ends lost 2 bases at V and 2 bases at J; junction bases unmatched: 14. The CDR3 contains 19 residues. The germline V gene has CDR1 DFQATT and CDR2 SNEGSKA (reference sequence). CDR3 region: CSARPILAGGRTPTDTQYF. The CDR3 DNA reads as TGCAGTGCTAGACCTATACTAGCGGGAGGCCGTACGCCCACAGATACGCAGTATTTT.

This clonotype was found a few times. The chain carries TRBV12-3 or TRBV12-4 and TRBJ2-7, with D maybe TRBD2 (7 bases). V was cut by 6 bases and J by 1 base, with 16 bases left in between. This CDR3 region has 15 residues. In DNA, the CDR3 is TGTGCCAGCAGACTCAGCGCGGGGGCGTCCTACGAGCAGTACTTC. Its protein product is CASRLSAGASYEQYF.

There are a few counts of this clonotype. V gene TRBV5-1 combines with J gene TRBJ2-1; the D is unclear. CDR3 length: 15 amino acids. Germline V lookup: CDR1 SGHRS, CDR2 YFSETQ. Trimming left V 4 bases short and J 0 bases short, with 11 bases between. The CDR3 DNA sequence: TGCGCCAGCAGCACGGACCCAACCTCCTACAATGAGCAGTTCTTC. It encodes CASSTDPTSYNEQFF.

In this sample, this clonotype turned up a few times. The CDR3 protein is CASSNGVGNEQFF. DNA for the CDR3: TGTGCCAGCAGCAACGGGGTAGGCAATGAGCAGTTCTTC. This sequence joins TRBV7-3 and TRBJ2-1; tentatively, D is TRBD2 (5 bases). V dropped 5 bases and J dropped 6 bases, with 11 bases sitting between them. The length of the CDR3 is 13 residues. Germline CDR1 reads SGHTA; CDR2 reads FQGTGA. Using reference TRBV7-3 and TRBJ2-1 for the parts outside the CDR3, the full variable domain is GAGVSQTPSNKVTEKGKYVELRCDPISGHTALYWYRQSLGQGPEFLIYFQGTGAADDSGLPNDRFFAVRPEGSVSTLKIQRTERGDSAVYLCASSNGVGNEQFFGPGTRLTVL.

This chain joins TRBV6-1 and TRBJ2-2, with 9 bases lining up with TRBD2. CDR1 MNHNS and CDR2 SASEGT come from the germline V gene. The CDR3 extends over 16 amino acids. Trimming took 3 bases from V and 1 from J; bases not matched to a gene: 3. The CDR3 region is CASSERGGKNTGELFF. Written as DNA, the CDR3 is TGTGCCAGCAGTGAGCGGGGGGGAAAGAACACCGGGGAGCTGTTTTTT.

The chain employs TRBV10-3 and TRBJ2-2, with a tentative D call TRBD2 (6 bases). CDR1 is ENHRY, CDR2 SYGVKD, per germline. This CDR3 comprises 14 residues. Trimming removed 6 bases from V and 0 bases from J, with 8 bases in between. The CDR3 DNA sequence: TGTGCCATCAGGGACTACACGAACACCGGGGAGCTGTTTTTT. Residues: CAIRDYTNTGELFF.

The V and J genes are TRBV20-1 and TRBJ2-2, with a weak D call TRBD1 (5 bases). Trimming cost V 2 bases and J 4 bases, with 14 bases left between them. There are 15 residues in the CDR3. CDR1 and CDR2 (germline): DFQATT, SNEGSKA (reference sequence). CDR3 region: CSARKGSTTTGELFF. The CDR3 DNA reads TGCAGTGCTAGAAAGGGGTCGACGACCACCGGGGAGCTGTTTTTT.

This clonotype was picked up a small number of times. This sequence joins TRBV28 and TRBJ1-2, with D possibly matching TRBD1 (6 bases). The CDR3 spans 13 residues. Germline V gene sequence: CDR1 MDHEN, CDR2 SYDVKM. V lost 6 bases and J 8 bases, leaving 16 bases between the germline ends. The chain's CDR3 is CASRLDGGRGYTF. The CDR3 DNA reads as TGTGCCAGCAGACTCGACGGGGGCAGAGGCTACACCTTC.

The table lists this clonotype with a few counts. The chain joins TRBV21-1 to TRBJ2-7; TRBD1 is the table's D call and was not checked against the DNA. TRBV21-1 has pseudogene status. The CDR3 runs to 17 residues. The chain's CDR3 is CASSKCQPRDITYEQYF. The CDR3 DNA reads as TGTGCCAGCAGCAAGTGTCAGCCTCGGGACATAACCTACGAGCAGTACTTC.

This clonotype has just a few counts. This chain uses TRBV4-3 with TRBJ2-3; perhaps TRBD2 as D (6 bases). Trimming removed 3 bases at V and 1 base at J, with 14 bases between. CDR3 size: 16 residues. CDR1 is LGHNA, CDR2 YSLEER, per germline. CDR3: CASSHTAGGGTDTQYF. CDR3 in DNA: TGCGCCAGCAGCCACACAGCGGGTGGGGGCACAGATACGCAGTATTTT.